The T cell receptor beta chain described here comes from a study of PD-1 blockade in classical Hodgkin lymphoma. Trimming shortened V by 4 bases and J by 7 bases, and 17 bases separated the two germline ends. The CDR3 totals 14 residues. In germline, CDR1 is SGDLS, CDR2 YYNGEE. This table comes from immunoSEQ multiplex PCR, and its TCRdb copy is limited to in-frame clones, with some not included. Of 30,000 to 45,000 clones listed, around nine tenths are singletons. Each patient experienced a relapse that followed autologous stem cell transplantation, and brentuximab vedotin exposure varied. Regarding this clone: The target antigen is unknown.

Findings of the study overall: CD4+ but not CD8+ TCR diversity rose significantly by C4D1. Complete responders matched newly diagnosed patients in baseline diversity. Newly diagnosed patients had baseline TCR diversity that was reportedly lower than that of healthy donors.

This sequence joins TRBV9 and TRBJ1-2; TRBD1 is a possible D gene (6 bases). The sequence came from a human donor with classical Hodgkin lymphoma. Source: peripheral blood mononuclear cells (PBMCs), taken before the second cycle of nivolumab. In nucleotides, the CDR3 is TGTGCCAGCAGCCCGGTTTGGGGGCCGCGTGGCTACACCTTC. Protein product: CASSPVWGPRGYTF.